This T cell receptor (beta chain) was sequenced for a study of blood T cell repertoires in COVID-19. About the study: The analysed material was cDNA or gDNA that came from T cells, B-cell-depleted T cells, or PBMCs.

The count of this clone is one. The protocol was immunoSEQ multiplex PCR, while the TCRdb copy is restricted to in-frame clones and leaves out a portion. The data show 210,000 or so clones, just under 85% seen once. The material sequenced was peripheral blood. This receptor was identified in a woman aged 45 to 65 with active or convalescent COVID-19.

The CDR3 protein is CASKGQGSADTQYF. The CDR3 DNA reads TGCGCCAGCAAAGGACAGGGTAGTGCAGATACGCAGTATTTT. The chain recombines TRBV5-1 with TRBJ2-3; 8 bases align to TRBD1. CDR1 is SGHRS, CDR2 YFSETQ, per germline. The J segment lost 4 bases and the V segment lost 6 bases, leaving 7 bases of the junction unmatched. This CDR3 region has 14 residues.